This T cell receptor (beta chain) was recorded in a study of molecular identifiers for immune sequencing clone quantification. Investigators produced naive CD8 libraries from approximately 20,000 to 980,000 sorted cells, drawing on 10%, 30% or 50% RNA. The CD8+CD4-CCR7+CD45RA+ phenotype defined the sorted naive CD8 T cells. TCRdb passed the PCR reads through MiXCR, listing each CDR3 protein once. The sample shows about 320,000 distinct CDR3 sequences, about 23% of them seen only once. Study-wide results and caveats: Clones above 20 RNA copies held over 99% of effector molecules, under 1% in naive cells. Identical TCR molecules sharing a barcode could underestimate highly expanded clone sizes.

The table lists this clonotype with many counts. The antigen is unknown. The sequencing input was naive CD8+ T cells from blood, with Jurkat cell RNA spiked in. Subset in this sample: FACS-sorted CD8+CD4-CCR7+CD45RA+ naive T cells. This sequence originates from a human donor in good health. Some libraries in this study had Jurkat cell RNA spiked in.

The CDR3 DNA reads TGTGCCAGCAGCACCGCCGGATTCACAGATACGCAGTATTTT. It yields the protein CASSTAGFTDTQYF. The chain couples TRBV13 to TRBJ2-3; D is unresolved. The CDR3 sequence is 14 residues long. V was pared by 5 bases and J by 2 bases, with 11 bases between. Looked up from germline, CDR1 is PRHDT and CDR2 is FYEKMQ (reference sequence).